Presented here are 22 T cell receptor beta chains from one specimen sequenced in a study of radiation and T cells in renal cell carcinoma. Time point defined: baseline pretreatment blood. As for treatment: 15 Gy SBRT to primary tumor, nephrectomy 4 weeks later. The table came from immunoSEQ multiplex PCR; TCRdb's copy has only in-frame clones and leaves some out. The sample lists 55,000 to 65,000 clones; approximately 80% were seen once. The sequences come from blood, collected from a patient whose treatment included radiotherapy and nephrectomy. Source of these receptors: a man in his sixties with renal cell carcinoma.

This clone was seen a single time. The J gene is TRBJ1-1, the V gene TRBV10-3, with TRBD1 as a possible D gene (5 bases). The CDR3 covers 12 residues. Looked up from germline, CDR1 is ENHRY and CDR2 is SYGVKD. The V and J ends lost 5 bases and 10 bases respectively, with 14 bases between them. The CDR3 sequence: CAISKQDSRAFF. The CDR3 nucleotides read TGTGCCATCAGTAAACAGGATTCCCGAGCTTTCTTT.

The V call is TRBV5-1, the J call TRBJ1-2; 9 bases line up with TRBD1. Per the germline V gene, CDR1 is SGHRS and CDR2 is YFSETQ. Germline trimming cut 4 bases from V and 3 bases from J; bases unmatched to any gene: 1. This CDR3 spans 13 amino acids. CDR3 residues: CASSRDRDYGYTF. For the CDR3, the DNA is TGCGCCAGCAGCAGGGACAGGGACTATGGCTACACCTTC.

The chain has TRBV6-5 and TRBJ1-5, with 8 positions matching TRBD1. V shed 3 bases and J 4 bases; nucleotides not matched to a gene: 2. In germline, CDR1 is MNHEY, CDR2 SVGAGI. CDR3 size: 14 residues. The chain's CDR3 is CASSYTGGNQPQHF. The CDR3 nucleotides read TGTGCCAGCAGTTATACAGGGGGTAATCAGCCCCAGCATTTT.

A few counts support this clone. The J gene is TRBJ1-1, the V gene TRBV7-9, with TRBD1 identical over 8 bases. V trimming: 3 bases; J trimming: 8 bases; junction bases outside the gene matches: 8. This CDR3 is 14 amino acids long. Germline CDR1 is SEHNR and CDR2 is FQNEAQ (reference sequence). The CDR3 loop is CASSLGQALEEAFF. CDR3 coding DNA: TGTGCCAGCAGCTTGGGACAGGCCCTAGAGGAAGCTTTCTTT.

The chain couples TRBV10-3 to TRBJ2-7, with D uncertain. V was cut by 0 bases and J by 0 bases, with 6 bases left in between. The CDR3 spans 14 residues. From germline, CDR1 is ENHRY and CDR2 SYGVKD. This CDR3 reads CAISESTDSYEQYF. The CDR3, as DNA: TGTGCCATCAGTGAGTCAACAGACTCCTACGAGCAGTACTTC.

This clone was detected a few times. The chain employs TRBV7-2 and TRBJ1-2; D may be TRBD1 (5 bases). The germline CDR1 and CDR2 sequences are SGHTA and FQGNSA. This CDR3 comprises 13 residues. V lost 6 bases to trimming and J lost 4 bases, with 12 bases between them. CDR3 coding DNA: TGTGCCAGCAGAGAGGGGCAGGGCTATGGCTACACCTTC. Translating gives CASREGQGYGYTF. The whole variable domain, filled in from reference TRBV7-2 and TRBJ1-2, reads GAGVSQSPSNKVTEKGKDVELRCDPISGHTALYWYRQSLGQGLEFLIYFQGNSAPDKSGLPSDRFSAERTGGSVSTLTIQRTQQEDSAVYLCASREGQGYGYTFGSGTRLTVV.

This clone came up a few times. The chain recombines TRBV30 with TRBJ2-2; the match to TRBD2 covers 13 bases. The CDR3 contains 15 residues. V trimming: 8 bases; J trimming: 0 bases; junction bases outside the gene matches: 3. The V gene's germline CDR1 is GTSNPN and CDR2 SVGIG (reference sequence). CDR3 nucleotide sequence: TGTGCCGGGGGGACTAGCGGGACGAACACCGGGGAGCTGTTTTTT. It specifies CAGGTSGTNTGELFF.

The sample holds one count of this clone. This chain joins TRBV5-6 and TRBJ2-6, with D perhaps matching TRBD1 (5 bases). Germline CDR1 SGHDT, CDR2 YYEEEE. The CDR3 is 14 residues long. V gave up 6 bases and J gave up 2 bases, with 9 bases separating them. The CDR3 sequence: CASNQGAGANVLTF. The CDR3, as DNA: TGTGCCAGCAACCAGGGCGCTGGGGCCAACGTCCTGACTTTC.

This rearrangement joins TRBV19 to TRBJ2-3, with TRBD2 as a possible D gene (6 bases). The germline CDR1 and CDR2 sequences are LNHDA and SQIVND (reference sequence). The CDR3 is 14 residues long. V was shortened by 4 bases and J by 4 bases, with 12 bases between the two germline ends. The CDR3 here is CASSTTGGPDTQYF. In DNA form, the CDR3 reads TGTGCCAGTAGTACTACAGGAGGGCCAGATACGCAGTATTTT.

This clone was detected only a few times. V usage is TRBV7-2 and J usage is TRBJ2-3, with TRBD1 identical over 12 bases. Germline V gene data show CDR1 as SGHTA and CDR2 as FQGNSA. After removal of 6 bases from V and 3 bases from J, the junction contained 7 bases not matched to a gene. The CDR3 spans 16 residues. The CDR3 loop is CASRAGTGGGTDTQYF. The CDR3 DNA is TGTGCCAGCAGAGCCGGGACAGGGGGCGGGACAGATACGCAGTATTTT.

The V call is TRBV7-3, the J call TRBJ2-2; 9 bases align to TRBD1. V was clipped by 3 bases and J by 7 bases; unmatched bases: 9. Germline-derived CDR1 and CDR2 are SGHTA and FQGTGA. The CDR3 is made up of 16 amino acids. This chain's CDR3 is CASSFTGGRVHGELFF. For the CDR3, the DNA is TGTGCCAGCAGCTTTACAGGGGGCAGAGTGCACGGGGAGCTGTTTTTT. The full variable domain, its missing parts supplied by reference TRBV7-3 and TRBJ2-2, is GAGVSQTPSNKVTEKGKYVELRCDPISGHTALYWYRQSLGQGPEFLIYFQGTGAADDSGLPNDRFFAVRPEGSVSTLKIQRTERGDSAVYLCASSFTGGRVHGELFFGEGSRLTVL.

This chain links TRBV18 with TRBJ1-5, with no clear D. This CDR3 has 15 residues. Looked up from germline, CDR1 is KGHSH and CDR2 is LQKENI. V dropped 2 bases and J dropped 8 bases, with 16 bases sitting between them. CDR3 protein: CASSPLPIGGKPQHF. CDR3 DNA: TGTGCCAGCTCACCATTGCCCATCGGCGGGAAGCCCCAGCATTTT.

The chain uses TRBV25-1 and TRBJ2-1; D remains ambiguous. Trimming took 7 bases from V and 9 from J, leaving 16 bases between them. The CDR3 totals 13 residues. CDR1 and CDR2 (germline): MGHDK, SYGVNS. The CDR3 loop is CASTSPDSAEQFF. The CDR3 nucleotides read TGTGCCAGCACAAGCCCTGATAGTGCTGAGCAGTTCTTC.

The chain employs TRBV7-2 and TRBJ2-2; D possibly corresponds to TRBD2 (5 bases). The CDR3 contains 16 residues. Trimming took 1 base from V and 11 from J, leaving 20 bases between them. Per germline, CDR1 SGHTA and CDR2 FQGNSA. The CDR3 here is CASSLVASSTGNELFF. DNA of the CDR3: TGTGCCAGCAGCTTAGTCGCGAGTAGTACCGGGAATGAGCTGTTTTTT.

This sequence joins TRBV23-1 and TRBJ2-7; D not resolved. TRBV23-1 is an ORF; its function is uncertain. CDR3 length: 15 residues. Trimming pared 2 bases from V and 6 bases from J, leaving 17 bases between. The CDR3 nucleotides are TGCGCCAGCAGTCAAATTGCAACAGAGAAAAGCGAGCAGTACTTC. It translates to CASSQIATEKSEQYF.

The chain has TRBV4-1 and TRBJ2-3; the match to TRBD2 covers 13 bases. This CDR3 spans 18 amino acids. Looked up from germline, CDR1 is MGHRA and CDR2 is YSYEKL. Unmatched junction bases numbered 9, after V lost 0 bases and J lost 6 bases. This chain's CDR3 is CASSQESPMTSGRDTQYF. The CDR3 nucleotides read TGCGCCAGCAGCCAAGAAAGCCCGATGACTAGCGGGAGGGATACGCAGTATTTT.

The CDR3 loop is CASTRDRGSGYTF. DNA for the CDR3: TGCGCCAGCACCCGAGACAGGGGAAGTGGCTACACCTTC. The V gene is TRBV5-1, the J gene TRBJ1-2; 8 nucleotides agree with TRBD1. CDR3 length: 13 amino acids. With 6 bases clipped from V and 7 bases from J, the junction kept 8 bases outside the gene matches. Germline lookup yields CDR1 SGHRS and CDR2 YFSETQ.

The CDR3, as DNA: TGCGCCAGCAGCCAAGATGGGGACACCGCCGGAAACACCATATATTTT. It is translated as CASSQDGDTAGNTIYF. The V gene is TRBV4-3, the J gene TRBJ1-3; D might be TRBD1 (6 bases). CDR3 length equals 16 residues. The germline V gene has CDR1 LGHNA and CDR2 YSLEER. Trimming cost V 0 bases and J 4 bases, with 13 bases left between them.

CDR3 in DNA: TGTGCCAGCTCACCACCACAGGCTGGAAACACCATATATTTT. Amino acids: CASSPPQAGNTIYF. This rearrangement joins TRBV18 to TRBJ1-3, with D perhaps TRBD1 (5 bases). V lost 0 bases, J lost 2 bases, and 5 bases lay in between. CDR1 is KGHSH and CDR2 is LQKENI in the germline V gene. This CDR3 has 14 residues.

The genes are TRBV11-3 and TRBJ2-3; D possibly uses TRBD1 or TRBD2 (5 bases each). Germline values: CDR1 SGHNT, CDR2 YENEEA. Between the trimmed V and J ends, which lost 1 base and 5 bases, there was a span of 13 bases. The CDR3 runs 15 residues. The CDR3 here is CASSLGTFGGDTQYF. As DNA, the CDR3 is TGTGCCAGCAGCTTAGGGACCTTTGGGGGAGATACGCAGTATTTT. The full variable domain, completed using reference TRBV11-3 and TRBJ2-3, is EAGVVQSPRYKIIEKKQPVAFWCNPISGHNTLYWYLQNLGQGPELLIRYENEEAVDDSQLPKDRFSAERLKGVDSTLKIQPAELGDSAVYLCASSLGTFGGDTQYFGPGTRLTVL.

The V call is TRBV6-1, the J call TRBJ2-2, with D possibly TRBD1 on 5 matching bases. CDR3 length: 13 residues. Trimming shortened V by 7 bases and J by 7 bases, and 13 bases separated the two germline ends. Germline CDR1 is MNHNS and CDR2 is SASEGT. CDR3 amino acids: CASNWGQGGELFF. CDR3 DNA: TGTGCCAGCAACTGGGGCCAGGGCGGGGAGCTGTTTTTT.

This chain uses TRBV7-3 with TRBJ2-1, with 13 bases lining up with TRBD2. V dropped 5 bases and J dropped 6; count of bases not matched to a gene: 7. The CDR3 loop spans 16 amino acids. The germline gives CDR1 SGHTA, CDR2 FQGTGA. The CDR3 is CASSPRTSGRVNEQFF. As DNA, the CDR3 is TGTGCCAGCAGCCCACGGACTAGCGGGAGAGTCAATGAGCAGTTCTTC.